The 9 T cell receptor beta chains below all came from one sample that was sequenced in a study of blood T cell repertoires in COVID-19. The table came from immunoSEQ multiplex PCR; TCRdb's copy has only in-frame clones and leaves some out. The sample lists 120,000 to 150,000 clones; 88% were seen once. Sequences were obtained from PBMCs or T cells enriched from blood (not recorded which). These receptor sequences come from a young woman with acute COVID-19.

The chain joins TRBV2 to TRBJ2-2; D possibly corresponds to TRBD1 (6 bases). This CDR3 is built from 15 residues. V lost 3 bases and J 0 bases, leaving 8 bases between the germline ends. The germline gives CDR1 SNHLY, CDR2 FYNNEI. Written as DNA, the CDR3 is TGTGCCAGCAGTGATCGGGACACGAACACCGGGGAGCTGTTTTTT. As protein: CASSDRDTNTGELFF.

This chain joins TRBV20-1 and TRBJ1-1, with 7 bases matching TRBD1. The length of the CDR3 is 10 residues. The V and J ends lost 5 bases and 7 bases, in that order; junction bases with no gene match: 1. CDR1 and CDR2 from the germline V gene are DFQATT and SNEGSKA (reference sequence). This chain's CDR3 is CSAWDSEAFF. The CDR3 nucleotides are TGCAGTGCTTGGGACAGTGAAGCTTTCTTT.

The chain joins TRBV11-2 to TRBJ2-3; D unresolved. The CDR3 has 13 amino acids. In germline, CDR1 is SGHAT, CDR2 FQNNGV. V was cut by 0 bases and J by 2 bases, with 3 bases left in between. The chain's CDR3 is CASSLDYTDTQYF. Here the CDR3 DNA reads TGTGCCAGCAGCTTAGATTACACAGATACGCAGTATTTT.

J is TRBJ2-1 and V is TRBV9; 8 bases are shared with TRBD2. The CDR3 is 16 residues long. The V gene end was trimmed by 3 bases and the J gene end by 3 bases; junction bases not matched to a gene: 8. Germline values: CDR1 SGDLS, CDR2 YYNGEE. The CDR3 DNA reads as TGTGCCAGCAGCGCCGACCCCAGCGGGAGCTACAATGAGCAGTTCTTC. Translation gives CASSADPSGSYNEQFF.

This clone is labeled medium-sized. The CDR3 sequence is CASLVGQDYNEQFF. The CDR3 nucleotides are TGTGCCAGCCTCGTGGGACAGGACTACAATGAGCAGTTCTTC. The chain couples TRBV6-5 to TRBJ2-1, with 8 positions matching TRBD1. Trimming at V came to 8 bases and at J to 3 bases, leaving 6 bases not matched to a gene. Germline CDR1 MNHEY, CDR2 SVGAGI. The CDR3 sequence is 14 residues long.

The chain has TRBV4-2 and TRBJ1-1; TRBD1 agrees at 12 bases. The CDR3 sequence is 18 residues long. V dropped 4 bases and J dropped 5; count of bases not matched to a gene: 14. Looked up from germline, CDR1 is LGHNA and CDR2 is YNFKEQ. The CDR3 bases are TGTGCCAGCAGCCTTACGTTGCGGGACAGGGGGCAGGAAACTGAAGCTTTCTTT. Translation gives CASSLTLRDRGQETEAFF.

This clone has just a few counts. In nucleotides, the CDR3 is TGTGCCAGTAGCACCCAGCCGAGACAGGCCCCCCAGTTTAGGGCCAACGTCCTGACTTTC. Its translation is CASSTQPRQAPQFRANVLTF. This sequence joins TRBV19 and TRBJ2-6; D may be TRBD1 (6 bases). The ends were cut back, 6 bases at V and 5 bases at J, with 29 bases in the middle. The CDR3 is 20 amino acids. Germline CDR1 and CDR2: LNHDA and SQIVND (reference sequence).

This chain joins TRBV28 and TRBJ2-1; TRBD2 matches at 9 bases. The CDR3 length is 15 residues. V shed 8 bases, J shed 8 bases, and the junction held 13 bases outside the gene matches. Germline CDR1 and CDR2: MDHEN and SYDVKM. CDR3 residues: CASWKRASGIYEQFF. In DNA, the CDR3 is TGTGCCAGCTGGAAGCGGGCTAGCGGGATCTATGAGCAGTTCTTC.

Here the CDR3 DNA reads TGTGCCAGCAGCACGGCCGGGACAAGTTCCTACGAGCAGTACTTC. Translation gives CASSTAGTSSYEQYF. This chain links TRBV25-1 with TRBJ2-7; possible D gene TRBD1, 6 bases. V gave up 6 bases and J gave up 1 base, with 16 bases separating them. The CDR3 is made up of 15 amino acids. Looked up from germline, CDR1 is MGHDK and CDR2 is SYGVNS.